Given below is one TCR beta chain in context. The source of the sample is a study of blood T cell repertoires in COVID-19. Study background: PBMCs, B-cell-depleted T cells, or T cells provided the cDNA or gDNA that made up the material.

Study members were between about 18 and 95 years old and lived in around 24 US regions. Study processing details: Reference gene primer amplification yielded estimated nucleated cell counts. Only in-frame clones appear in the TCRdb table, and some are missing; sequencing was by immunoSEQ multiplex PCR. That table furnishes V, J and clone size, whereas the DNA furnished D and trimming. Altogether some 310,000 clones are present, nearly 90% being singletons, with the ten largest covering over 9%. Germline V gene sequence: CDR1 SGHKS, CDR2 YYEKEE (reference sequence). V lost 6 bases, J lost 4 bases, and 16 bases lay in between. CDR3 length: 14 amino acids.

Material for sequencing was PBMCs or T cells enriched from blood (not recorded which). This TCR was sampled from a woman aged 25 to 39 who had recovered from COVID-19. The chain employs TRBV5-5 and TRBJ1-2; TRBD1 might be the D (5 bases). CDR3 coding DNA: TGTGCCAGCACCCCGGGGGTAGGCAGCTATGGCTACACCTTC. Protein product: CASTPGVGSYGYTF.